Listed below are T cell receptor beta chains from one sample, sequenced in a study of Graves' ophthalmopathy and Graves' hyperthyroidism. From the multiplex PCR reads, TCRdb called clonotypes with MiXCR, one entry per CDR3 protein. The sample shows about 340,000 distinct CDR3 sequences, roughly 15% of them seen only once. Sequencing used peripheral blood. These receptors were collected from an adult man with Graves' ophthalmopathy. CDR3s include the opening cysteine and the closing phenylalanine or tryptophan. A D gene is named only where the DNA matches it firmly. Expanded clones get a size class; other rows say once, few or many, or leave the size out.

>many|TRBJ2-6|TRBV27|.
CASSAAIRHSGANVLTF
TGTGCCAGCAGCGCTGCGATCCGGCACTCTGGGGCCAACGTCCTGACTTTC
>many|TRBJ2-2|TRBV13|.
CASRMSGSRTGELFF
TGTGCCAGCCGCATGTCGGGTTCTCGGACCGGGGAGCTGTTTTTT
>many|TRBJ1-1|TRBV28|TRBD1
CASSPTEQGASEAFF
TGTGCCAGCAGTCCAACGGAACAGGGGGCAAGTGAAGCTTTCTTT
>many|TRBJ2-7|TRBV19|.
CASSDDGSSYEQYF
TGTGCCAGTAGTGACGACGGCAGCTCCTACGAGCAGTACTTC
>.|TRBJ1-1|TRBV6-2/TRBV6-3|.
CASSYIGAGTEAFF
TGTGCCAGCAGTTACATCGGGGCGGGGACTGAAGCTTTCTTT
>many|TRBJ2-4|TRBV7-2|.
CASSFQGPDIQYF
TGTGCCAGCAGCTTCCAGGGACCGGACATTCAGTACTTC
>many|TRBJ2-3|TRBV18|.
CASSNRAGNTDTQYF
TGTGCCAGCTCCAACCGGGCAGGAAACACAGATACGCAGTATTTT
>many|TRBJ1-1|TRBV12-3/TRBV12-4|TRBD1
CASSLGQANTEAFF
TGTGCCAGCAGCCTGGGACAGGCGAACACTGAAGCTTTCTTT
>many|TRBJ1-1|TRBV12-3/TRBV12-4|.
CASSPGYTEAFF
TGTGCCAGCAGCCCAGGGTACACTGAAGCTTTCTTT
>many|TRBJ2-2|TRBV12-3/TRBV12-4|TRBD2
CASSLITVLAGGNTGELFF
TGTGCCAGCAGTTTGATTACGGTACTAGCGGGAGGGAACACCGGGGAGCTGTTTTTT
>many|TRBJ2-3|TRBV11-2|.
CASSSEGVVTDTQYF
TGTGCCAGCAGCTCCGAGGGGGTAGTCACAGATACGCAGTATTTT
>many|TRBJ1-1|TRBV20-1|.
CSARDRSAVGGTEAFF
TGCAGTGCTAGAGATCGGTCAGCTGTGGGGGGCACTGAAGCTTTCTTT
>many|TRBJ2-5|TRBV20-1|.
CGGRYQETQYF
TGCGGGGGTCGGTACCAAGAGACCCAGTACTTC
>.|TRBJ2-7|TRBV20-1|.
CSASGLGRGAYEQYF
TGCAGTGCTAGTGGGCTCGGCAGGGGAGCCTACGAGCAGTACTTC
>.|TRBJ2-5|TRBV7-9|.
CASSLASVGETQYF
TGTGCCAGCAGCTTAGCCTCGGTGGGGGAGACCCAGTACTTC
>many|TRBJ2-7|TRBV7-9|TRBD2
CASSRGGGYEQYF
TGTGCCAGCAGCAGAGGCGGGGGCTACGAGCAGTACTTC
>many|TRBJ1-2|TRBV4-1|TRBD1
CASSDFDRGGDGYTF
TGCGCCAGCAGCGACTTTGACAGGGGAGGGGACGGCTACACCTTC
>.|TRBJ1-2|TRBV6-1|.
CASSEAWGEDGYTF
TGTGCCAGCAGTGAAGCGTGGGGAGAGGATGGCTACACCTTC
>.|TRBJ2-7|TRBV6-1|.
CASSPQSGEWGYEQYF
TGTGCCAGCAGTCCCCAGTCGGGGGAATGGGGCTACGAGCAGTACTTC
>many|TRBJ1-1|TRBV24-1|.
CATSVDGLEAFF
TGTGCCACCAGTGTTGACGGTTTGGAAGCTTTCTTT
>.|TRBJ2-7|TRBV6-1|TRBD1
CASRPMGDRANEQYF
TGTGCCAGCCGCCCCATGGGGGACAGGGCTAACGAGCAGTACTTC
>many|TRBJ2-7|TRBV12-3/TRBV12-4|.
CASSYRVPHEQYF
TGTGCCAGCAGTTACAGGGTCCCCCACGAGCAGTACTTC
>many|TRBJ2-5|TRBV7-8|.
CASSSDRFGGQETQYF
TGTGCCAGCAGCTCAGATCGTTTCGGGGGACAAGAGACCCAGTACTTC
>many|TRBJ1-6|TRBV2|.
CASSPLFSNSPLHF
TGTGCCAGCAGCCCCTTATTCTCTAATTCACCCCTCCACTTT
>.|TRBJ2-7|TRBV7-8|.
CASSPPTQGIDEQYF
TGTGCCAGCAGCCCCCCCACGCAGGGGATCGACGAGCAGTACTTC
>.|TRBJ1-1|TRBV12-3/TRBV12-4|.
CASRALWSVNTEAFF
TGTGCCAGCAGGGCCCTCTGGTCGGTGAACACTGAAGCTTTCTTT
>many|TRBJ1-5|TRBV15|TRBD1
CATSRLRGGNQPQHF
TGTGCCACCAGCAGACTCAGGGGGGGAAATCAGCCCCAGCATTTT
>many|TRBJ2-7|TRBV6-1|TRBD2
CASSERGLAEGRSSYEQYF
TGTGCCAGCAGTGAGAGGGGACTAGCGGAAGGCCGGAGCTCCTACGAGCAGTACTTC
>many|TRBJ2-7|TRBV27|.
CASSSLLRWEQYF
TGTGCCAGCAGTTCCCTCCTGCGGTGGGAGCAGTACTTC
>few|TRBJ2-4|TRBV27|TRBD2
CASSFGGSTIDIQYF
TGTGCCAGCAGTTTCGGCGGGAGTACGATTGACATTCAGTACTTC
>many|TRBJ1-5|TRBV24-1|TRBD1
CATSDLVDRARLYSNQPQHF
TGTGCCACCAGTGATTTGGTCGACAGGGCCCGTCTCTATAGCAATCAGCCCCAGCATTTT